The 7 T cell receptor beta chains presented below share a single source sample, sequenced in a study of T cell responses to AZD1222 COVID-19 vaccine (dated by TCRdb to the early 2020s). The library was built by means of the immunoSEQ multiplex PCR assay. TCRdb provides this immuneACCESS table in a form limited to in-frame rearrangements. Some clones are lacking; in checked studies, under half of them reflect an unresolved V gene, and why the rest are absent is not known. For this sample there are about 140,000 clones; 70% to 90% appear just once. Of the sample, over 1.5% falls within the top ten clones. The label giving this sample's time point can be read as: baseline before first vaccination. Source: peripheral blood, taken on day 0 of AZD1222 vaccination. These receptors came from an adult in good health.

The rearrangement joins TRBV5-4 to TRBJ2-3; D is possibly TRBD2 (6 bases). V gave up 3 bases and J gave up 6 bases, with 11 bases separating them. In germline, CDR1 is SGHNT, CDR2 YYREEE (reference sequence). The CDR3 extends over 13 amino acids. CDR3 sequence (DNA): TGTGCCAGCAGCTCTACTAGCAGGGATACGCAGTATTTT. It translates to CASSSTSRDTQYF.

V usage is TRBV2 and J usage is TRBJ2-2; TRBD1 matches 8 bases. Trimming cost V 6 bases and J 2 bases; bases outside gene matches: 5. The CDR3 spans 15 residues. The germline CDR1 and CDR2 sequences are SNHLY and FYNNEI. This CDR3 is CASRLDRGNTGELFF. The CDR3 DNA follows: TGTGCCAGCAGATTAGACAGGGGTAACACCGGGGAGCTGTTTTTT.

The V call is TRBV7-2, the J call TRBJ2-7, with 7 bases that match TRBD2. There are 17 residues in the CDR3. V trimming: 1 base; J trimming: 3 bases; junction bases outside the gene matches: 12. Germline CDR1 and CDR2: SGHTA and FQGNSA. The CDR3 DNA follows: TGTGCCAGCAGCTTAGTGGGAGGGAGTCTAACATTCTACGAGCAGTACTTC. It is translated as CASSLVGGSLTFYEQYF.

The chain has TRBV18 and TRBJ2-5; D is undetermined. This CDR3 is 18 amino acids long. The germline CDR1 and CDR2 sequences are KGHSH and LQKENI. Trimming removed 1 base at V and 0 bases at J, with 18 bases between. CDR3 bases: TGTGCCAGCTCACCACGCTCACCAACCTCCTCGTACCAAGAGACCCAGTACTTC. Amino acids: CASSPRSPTSSYQETQYF.

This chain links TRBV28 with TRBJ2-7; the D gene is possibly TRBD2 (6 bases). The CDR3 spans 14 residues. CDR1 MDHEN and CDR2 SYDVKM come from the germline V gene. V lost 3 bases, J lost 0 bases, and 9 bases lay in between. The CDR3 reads CASSFGGTSYEQYF. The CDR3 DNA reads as TGTGCCAGCAGTTTCGGCGGGACCTCCTACGAGCAGTACTTC.

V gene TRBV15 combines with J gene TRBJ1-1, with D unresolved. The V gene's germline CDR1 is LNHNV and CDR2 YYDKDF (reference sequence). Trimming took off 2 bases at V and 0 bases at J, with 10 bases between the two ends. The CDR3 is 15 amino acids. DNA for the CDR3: TGTGCCACCAGCAGACTATTTAAAATGAACACTGAAGCTTTCTTT. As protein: CATSRLFKMNTEAFF.

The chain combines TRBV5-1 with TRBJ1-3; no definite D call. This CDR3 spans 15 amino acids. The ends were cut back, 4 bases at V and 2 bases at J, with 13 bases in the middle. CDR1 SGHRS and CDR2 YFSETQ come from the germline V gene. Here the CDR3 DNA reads TGCGCCAGCAGCCTCCCGCGGGCTACTGGAAACACCATATATTTT. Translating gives CASSLPRATGNTIYF.